These T cell receptor beta chains were read from a single sample in a study of human T cells and chemical hapten exposure. Each CDR3 protein gets one entry after TCRdb re-called the 5' RACE reads with MiXCR. The data show 130,000 or so distinct CDR3 sequences, roughly 4% seen once. Every receptor here comes from a female donor in good health. Both conserved end residues are part of each CDR3. D genes are given only for firm matches. Expanded clones are given a class, and other clones once, few, many or no size at all.

J gene | D gene | clone size | V gene | CDR3 protein | CDR3 DNA
TRBJ2-3 | TRBD2 | many | TRBV5-1 | CASSPSQRGTDTQYF | TGCGCCAGCAGTCCGTCGCAGCGGGGGACAGATACGCAGTATTTT
TRBJ2-7 | - | many | TRBV5-1 | CASGVRGEGYEQYF | TGCGCCAGCGGAGTACGTGGCGAGGGGTACGAGCAGTACTTC
TRBJ2-7 | TRBD2 | few | TRBV7-9 | CASSPGTSGGSYEQYF | TGTGCCAGCAGCCCCGGGACTAGCGGGGGGTCCTACGAGCAGTACTTC
TRBJ1-1 | TRBD1 | many | TRBV7-2 | CASSFRGLMNTEAFF | TGTGCCAGCAGCTTCAGGGGGTTGATGAACACTGAAGCTTTCTTT
TRBJ1-5 | - | many | TRBV13 | CASSLGDRPQHF | TGTGCCAGCAGCTTAGGGGATCGGCCCCAGCATTTT
TRBJ1-3 | - | many | TRBV20-1 | CSARKGSGNTIYF | TGCAGTGCTAGAAAAGGGTCGGGAAACACCATATATTTT
TRBJ1-3 | - | many | TRBV18 | CASSSAGSSSGNTIYF | TGTGCCAGCTCATCGGCAGGGAGTAGCTCTGGAAACACCATATATTTT
TRBJ2-1 | TRBD1 | many | TRBV29-1 | CSVRQGAPYNEQFF | TGCAGCGTTCGGCAGGGGGCCCCCTACAATGAGCAGTTCTTC
TRBJ1-1 | TRBD1 | many | TRBV11-2 | CASSQTGVTEAFF | TGTGCCAGCAGCCAAACAGGGGTGACTGAAGCTTTCTTT
TRBJ1-6 | TRBD1 | - | TRBV27 | CASSRGQGRGSPLHF | TGTGCCAGCAGTCGTGGACAGGGTCGTGGTTCACCCCTCCACTTT
TRBJ2-7 | TRBD1 | many | TRBV15 | CATSWDRAVEQYF | TGTGCCACCAGTTGGGACAGGGCGGTCGAGCAGTACTTC
TRBJ1-2 | - | many | TRBV12-3/TRBV12-4 | CASSLGRAALTWGYTF | TGTGCCAGCAGTTTAGGTAGGGCAGCGCTAACGTGGGGCTACACCTTC
TRBJ1-1 | - | many | TRBV20-1 | CSAPGQGGWDTEAFF | TGCAGTGCCCCAGGTCAAGGGGGATGGGACACTGAAGCTTTCTTT
TRBJ1-1 | TRBD1 | few | TRBV7-9 | CASSLTGAAGTEAFF | TGTGCCAGCAGCTTGACAGGGGCGGCGGGGACTGAAGCTTTCTTT
TRBJ2-7 | - | many | TRBV25-1 | CASSATGRYEQYF | TGTGCCAGCAGTGCTACGGGCCGCTACGAGCAGTACTTC
TRBJ1-6 | TRBD1 | many | TRBV20-1 | CSAWDRVSPLHF | TGCAGTGCTTGGGACAGGGTTTCACCCCTCCACTTT
TRBJ1-2 | - | many | TRBV7-9 | CASSPYVGAGGYTF | TGTGCCAGCAGCCCCTACGTGGGGGCAGGTGGCTACACCTTC
TRBJ2-7 | - | many | TRBV6-2/TRBV6-3 | CASRTDSYEQYF | TGTGCCAGCAGGACAGATTCCTACGAGCAGTACTTC
TRBJ1-4 | - | few | TRBV5-1 | CASSLGSYGEKLFF | TGCGCCAGCAGCTTGGGCTCGTACGGGGAAAAACTGTTTTTT
TRBJ1-6 | - | many | TRBV20-1 | CSARGGTGPDLYNSPLHF | TGCAGTGCTAGGGGGGGTACGGGCCCGGATTTATATAATTCACCCCTCCACTTT
TRBJ2-1 | TRBD2 | many | TRBV2 | CASRAEFKAGGNNEQFF | TGTGCCAGCAGAGCCGAATTTAAAGCGGGGGGTAACAATGAGCAGTTCTTC
TRBJ2-7 | - | many | TRBV27 | CASRKGSRAGQGGTYEQYF | TGTGCCAGCAGAAAAGGATCGCGTGCCGGGCAGGGGGGGACCTACGAGCAGTACTTC
TRBJ2-7 | - | many | TRBV20-1 | CSARGGTETEEQYF | TGCAGTGCTAGAGGTGGGACTGAGACGGAGGAGCAGTACTTC
TRBJ1-5 | - | many | TRBV6-5 | CASSYRDNQPQHF | TGTGCCAGCAGTTACAGGGACAATCAGCCCCAGCATTTT
TRBJ1-2 | TRBD1 | few | TRBV5-1 | CASSEQGENYGYTF | TGCGCCAGCAGCGAGCAGGGGGAGAACTATGGCTACACCTTC
TRBJ1-6 | - | many | TRBV5-5 | CASSLDSSNSPLHF | TGTGCCAGCAGCTTGGACAGCTCAAATTCACCCCTCCACTTT
TRBJ2-2 | TRBD2 | many | TRBV24-1 | CATSDVGRGFAGELFF | TGTGCCACCAGTGATGTAGGGAGGGGTTTCGCCGGGGAGCTGTTTTTT
TRBJ1-1 | - | few | TRBV3-1 | CASSQHRNTEAFF | TGTGCCAGCAGCCAGCACAGGAACACTGAAGCTTTCTTT
TRBJ1-6 | TRBD1 | many | TRBV20-1 | CSASITGTGSYNSPLHF | TGCAGTGCTAGCATAACCGGGACAGGCTCCTATAATTCACCCCTCCACTTT
TRBJ2-1 | TRBD2 | many | TRBV6-5 | CASGSGGAVRNEQFF | TGTGCCAGCGGTAGCGGGGGGGCGGTTCGGAATGAGCAGTTCTTC
TRBJ2-1 | - | many | TRBV7-2 | CASSLRWHDEQFF | TGTGCCAGCAGCTTGAGGTGGCACGATGAGCAGTTCTTC
TRBJ2-5 | - | few | TRBV28 | CASSVGGETQYF | TGTGCCAGCAGTGTAGGAGGAGAGACCCAGTACTTC
TRBJ1-6 | - | many | TRBV12-3/TRBV12-4 | CASSLKADSPLHF | TGTGCCAGCAGTTTAAAAGCGGATTCACCCCTCCACTTT
TRBJ1-2 | TRBD1 | many | TRBV5-5 | CASSMTGANGYTF | TGTGCCAGCAGCATGACAGGGGCTAATGGCTACACCTTC
TRBJ1-5 | - | many | TRBV12-3/TRBV12-4 | CASSTGGNQPQHF | TGTGCCAGCAGTACAGGAGGAAATCAGCCCCAGCATTTT
TRBJ2-2 | TRBD1 | many | TRBV20-1 | CSAPTGRCTGELFF | TGCAGTGCTCCGACAGGGAGATGTACCGGGGAGCTGTTTTTT
TRBJ1-1 | TRBD1 | many | TRBV4-3 | CASSLRGQGRIGTEAFF | TGCGCCAGCAGCCTTAGGGGGCAGGGGCGAATCGGCACTGAAGCTTTCTTT
TRBJ1-2 | TRBD1 | many | TRBV7-3 | CASRPTGENNYGYTF | TGTGCCAGCAGACCGACAGGGGAAAATAACTATGGCTACACCTTC
TRBJ2-5 | TRBD2 | - | TRBV29-1 | CSTRTSAGQETQYF | TGCAGCACCCGGACTAGCGCAGGTCAAGAGACCCAGTACTTC
TRBJ1-1 | - | many | TRBV12-3/TRBV12-4 | CASSLTVNTEAFF | TGTGCCAGCAGTTTAACGGTGAACACTGAAGCTTTCTTT
TRBJ1-1 | TRBD1 | many | TRBV20-1 | CSARGDREYTEAFF | TGCAGTGCTAGAGGAGACAGGGAATACACTGAAGCTTTCTTT
TRBJ2-5 | TRBD2 | many | TRBV29-1 | CSVGVSGRGETQYF | TGCAGCGTTGGGGTGTCAGGGAGGGGAGAGACCCAGTACTTC
TRBJ1-2 | - | many | TRBV4-3 | CASSQERTDNYGYTF | TGCGCCAGCAGCCAAGAACGGACAGATAACTATGGCTACACCTTC
TRBJ2-7 | - | many | TRBV6-2/TRBV6-3 | CASSYLGFYEQYF | TGTGCCAGCAGTTACCTCGGTTTCTACGAGCAGTACTTC
TRBJ1-1 | - | many | TRBV5-1 | CASSLVTGNTEAFF | TGCGCCAGCAGCTTGGTAACAGGGAACACTGAAGCTTTCTTT
TRBJ2-2 | - | many | TRBV7-3 | CASSLGSGPNTGELFF | TGTGCCAGCAGCTTAGGCTCCGGCCCGAACACCGGGGAGCTGTTTTTT